These T cell receptor beta chains were read from a single sample in a study of blood T cell repertoires in COVID-19. The method was immunoSEQ multiplex PCR; TCRdb's version includes in-frame clones alone and lacks a portion of them. Altogether approximately 380,000 clones are present, about 88% being singletons, with the ten largest covering 1.2%. Sequenced sample: PBMCs or T cells enriched from blood (not recorded which). The receptors were gathered from a woman between 18 and 30 years old who had recovered from COVID-19. The CDR3 runs from the conserved cysteine through the conserved F or W. The D gene is left open where the match is weak. Clone sizes are given selectively: once, few, many, or a class where the clone is expanded.

V	J	size	D	CDR3	DNA
TRBV21-1	TRBJ1-2	-	-	CASSKRLSYGYTF	TGTGCCAGCAGCAAACGGTTAAGTTATGGCTACACCTTC
TRBV2	TRBJ1-1	few	TRBD1	CASQYTGENTEAFF	TGTGCCAGCCAGTATACAGGGGAGAACACTGAAGCTTTCTTT
TRBV5-1	TRBJ1-6	-	-	CASRPRNGTNSPLHF	TGCGCCAGCAGGCCCAGGAACGGTACCAATTCACCCCTCCACTTT
TRBV19	TRBJ1-2	few	TRBD1	CASMGQGSYGYTF	TGTGCCAGTATGGGACAGGGGAGCTATGGCTACACCTTC
TRBV5-1	TRBJ2-7	-	-	CASSGEVVYEQYF	TGCGCCAGCAGCGGGGAGGTAGTCTACGAGCAGTACTTC
TRBV19	TRBJ1-5	-	TRBD1	CASSRQGVQPQHF	TGTGCCAGTAGTAGACAGGGGGTTCAGCCCCAGCATTTT
TRBV30	TRBJ1-5	-	-	CAWSVRGDQPQHF	TGTGCCTGGAGTGTAAGAGGCGATCAGCCCCAGCATTTT
TRBV6-5	TRBJ2-7	-	-	CASSWESYEQYF	TGTGCCAGCAGTTGGGAGTCCTACGAGCAGTACTTC
TRBV7-2	TRBJ1-3	-	-	CASSLGSGGSSGNTIYF	TGTGCCAGCAGCTTAGGGTCGGGGGGAAGCTCTGGAAACACCATATATTTT
TRBV6-4	TRBJ2-1	-	TRBD1	CASSVGQGNEQFF	TGTGCCAGCAGTGTGGGACAGGGGAATGAGCAGTTCTTC
TRBV6-2/TRBV6-3	TRBJ2-7	-	-	CASSYGSPYEQYF	TGTGCCAGCAGTTACGGCAGTCCCTACGAGCAGTACTTC
TRBV7-6	TRBJ1-5	-	-	CASSPEAGRAPQHF	TGTGCCAGCAGCCCCGAGGCCGGGCGGGCGCCCCAGCATTTT
TRBV15	TRBJ1-1	-	-	CATSRQSTEAFF	TGTGCCACCAGCAGGCAGTCCACTGAAGCTTTCTTT
TRBV27	TRBJ1-4	-	TRBD1	CASSLSGQGASEKLFF	TGTGCCAGCAGTTTATCGGGACAGGGGGCTTCGGAAAAACTGTTTTTT
TRBV10-3	TRBJ2-1	-	TRBD1	CAIRLTGDIRNEQFF	TGTGCCATCAGACTAACAGGGGATATTAGGAATGAGCAGTTCTTC
TRBV29-1	TRBJ2-5	-	TRBD2	CSVTSVGETQYF	TGCAGCGTGACTAGCGTAGGGGAGACCCAGTACTTC
TRBV5-6	TRBJ2-7	once	TRBD1	CASSPGGQGAPSYEQYF	TGTGCCAGCAGCCCGGGAGGACAGGGGGCCCCCTCCTACGAGCAGTACTTC
TRBV9	TRBJ2-1	-	TRBD1	CASSATGVRNEQFF	TGTGCCAGCAGCGCGACAGGGGTTCGGAATGAGCAGTTCTTC
TRBV18	TRBJ2-2	-	-	CASSPGQANTGELFF	TGTGCCAGCTCACCCGGACAAGCGAACACCGGGGAGCTGTTTTTT
TRBV29-1	TRBJ1-1	-	TRBD1	CSFRTGGITEAFF	TGCAGCTTTAGGACAGGGGGCATCACTGAAGCTTTCTTT
TRBV4-1	TRBJ2-7	-	-	CASSQDSESSSYEQYF	TGCGCCAGCAGCCAAGATTCCGAATCGAGCTCCTACGAGCAGTACTTC
TRBV9	TRBJ1-1	-	-	CASSGRDYIGTEAFF	TGTGCCAGCAGCGGCAGGGATTACATCGGCACTGAAGCTTTCTTT
TRBV7-2	TRBJ1-4	-	-	CASTVPNEKLFF	TGTGCCAGCACCGTTCCTAATGAAAAACTGTTTTTT
TRBV4-3	TRBJ2-1	-	TRBD2	CASSQEAGGYNEQFF	TGCGCCAGCAGCCAAGAAGCGGGGGGCTACAATGAGCAGTTCTTC
TRBV5-1	TRBJ2-3	once	TRBD2	CASSLSLAGLADTQYF	TGCGCCAGCAGCTTGTCTCTAGCGGGGTTGGCAGATACGCAGTATTTT
TRBV3-1/TRBV3-2	TRBJ2-1	-	-	CASSRRGPYNEQFF	TGTGCCAGCAGCCGGAGGGGACCCTACAATGAGCAGTTCTTC
TRBV9	TRBJ2-2	-	-	CASSTGAGELFF	TGTGCCAGCAGCACGGGAGCCGGGGAGCTGTTTTTT
TRBV6-5	TRBJ2-7	-	-	CASSIVSGHHEQYF	TGTGCCAGCTCCATAGTGTCTGGTCACCACGAGCAGTACTTC